The clone carrying this T cell receptor (beta chain) has more than one count but fewer than ten. Its cognate antigen is unknown. 5'-RACE, quantitative and with molecular barcodes, yielded the TCR beta libraries. TCRdb redid the calling of the 5' RACE reads with MiXCR, one entry per CDR3 protein. The sample yields a few hundred thousand distinct CDR3 sequences, around 7.6% seen once. This sample was taken from a study of CD8 T cells in ankylosing spondylitis. Findings and limits, study-wide: Relatively rare in peripheral blood, disease-linked clones were also CD8+. Researchers reportedly found disease-linked clones significantly enriched in matched ankylosing spondylitis synovial fluid. Typical of ankylosing spondylitis blood, it appeared, was a TCR beta motif of about eight highly homologous variants.

CDR3 length equals 16 residues. Germline CDR1 is SGHVS and CDR2 is FQNEAQ. Between the trimmed V and J ends, which lost 2 bases and 2 bases, there was a span of 13 bases. Input material: blood, either unsorted or a sorted T cell fraction (not recorded which). This TCR derives from a male donor with ankylosing spondylitis. The genes are TRBV7-8 and TRBJ2-1; D possibly corresponds to TRBD1 (5 bases). The CDR3 protein is CASSLPGGATYNEQFF. As DNA, the CDR3 is TGTGCCAGCAGCTTACCTGGTGGGGCCACCTACAATGAGCAGTTCTTC.